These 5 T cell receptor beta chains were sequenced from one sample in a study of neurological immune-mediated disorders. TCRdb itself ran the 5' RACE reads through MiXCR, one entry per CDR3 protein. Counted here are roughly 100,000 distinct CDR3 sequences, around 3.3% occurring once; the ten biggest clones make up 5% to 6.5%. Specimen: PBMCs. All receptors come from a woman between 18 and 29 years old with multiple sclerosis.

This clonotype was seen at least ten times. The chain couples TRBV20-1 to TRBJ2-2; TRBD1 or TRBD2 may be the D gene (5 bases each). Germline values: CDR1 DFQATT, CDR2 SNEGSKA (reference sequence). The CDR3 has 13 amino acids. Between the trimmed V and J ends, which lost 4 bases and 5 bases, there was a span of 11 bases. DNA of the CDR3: TGCAGTGCTATGGGGACGGCGACCGGGGAGCTGTTTTTT. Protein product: CSAMGTATGELFF.

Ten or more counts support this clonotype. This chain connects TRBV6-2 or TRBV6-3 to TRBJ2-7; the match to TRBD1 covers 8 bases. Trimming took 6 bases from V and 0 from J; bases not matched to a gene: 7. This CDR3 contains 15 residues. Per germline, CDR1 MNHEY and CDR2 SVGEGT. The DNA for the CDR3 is TGTGCCAGCAGCAGGACAGGGATGAGCTCCTACGAGCAGTACTTC. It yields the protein CASSRTGMSSYEQYF.

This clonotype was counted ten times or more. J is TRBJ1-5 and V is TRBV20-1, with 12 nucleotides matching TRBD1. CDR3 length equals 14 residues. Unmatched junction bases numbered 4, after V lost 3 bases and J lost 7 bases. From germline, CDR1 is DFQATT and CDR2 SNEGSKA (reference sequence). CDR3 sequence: CSASGTGGRQPQHF. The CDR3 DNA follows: TGCAGTGCTAGCGGGACAGGGGGCCGGCAGCCCCAGCATTTT.

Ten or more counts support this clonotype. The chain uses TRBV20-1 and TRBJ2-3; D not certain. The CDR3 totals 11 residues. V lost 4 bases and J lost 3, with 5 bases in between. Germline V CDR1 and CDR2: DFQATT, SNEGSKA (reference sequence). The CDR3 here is CSATGTDTQYF. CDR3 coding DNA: TGCAGTGCTACCGGGACAGATACGCAGTATTTT.

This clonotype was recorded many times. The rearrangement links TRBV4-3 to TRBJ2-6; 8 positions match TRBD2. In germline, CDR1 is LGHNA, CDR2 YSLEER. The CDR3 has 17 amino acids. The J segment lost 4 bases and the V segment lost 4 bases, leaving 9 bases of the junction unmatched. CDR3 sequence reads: CASSPEAGVEGANVLTF. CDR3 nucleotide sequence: TGCGCCAGCAGCCCAGAAGCGGGAGTAGAAGGGGCCAACGTCCTGACTTTC.